Below, 5 T cell receptor beta chains from the same sample are listed, as sequenced in a study of monozygotic twins with inflammatory bowel disease. TCRdb reanalyzed the 5' RACE reads, giving one entry per CDR3 protein sequence and no DNA. Its table records approximately 330,000 distinct CDR3 sequences. Sequencing was carried out using blood. The receptors derive from a human donor with ulcerative colitis or Crohn's disease, or a healthy co-twin of an affected twin (not recorded which).

The chain links TRBV5-4 to TRBJ1-2; TCRdb picks TRBD1, but there is no DNA to check that call. Germline V gene data show CDR1 as SGHNT and CDR2 as YYREEE (reference sequence). The CDR3 is 17 amino acids. The chain's CDR3 is CASSTGQGATTSYGYTF.

The chain carries TRBV20-1 and TRBJ2-1. In germline, CDR1 is DFQATT, CDR2 SNEGSKA (reference sequence). CDR3 size: 12 residues. The CDR3 reads CSASGASDEQFF.

The rearrangement uses TRBV10-3 and TRBJ2-1; there is no DNA to check the TCRdb D call of TRBD2. Looked up from germline, CDR1 is ENHRY and CDR2 is SYGVKD. CDR3 length equals 16 residues. CDR3 in amino acids: CAISESGLANYNEQFF.

This rearrangement joins TRBV6-5 to TRBJ2-5. The germline gives CDR1 MNHEY, CDR2 SVGAGI. The CDR3 totals 14 residues. Here the CDR3 reads CASSYDRTRETQYF.

CDR3 region: CASSQELALSYEQYF. This chain connects TRBV3-1 to TRBJ2-7; lacking DNA, the TRBD2 call made by TCRdb goes unchecked. The CDR3 spans 15 residues. Germline assignment: CDR1 LGHDT and CDR2 YNNKEL (reference sequence).